The clone carrying this T cell receptor beta chain was detected only a few times. Its target is unknown. The source of the sample is a study of beta chain features in type 1 diabetes. General study points: Within patients, naive, central memory and Treg TCRB repertoires seemed more similar than within healthy donors. The VDJ junctions of type 1 diabetes patients carried fewer insertions and more deletions. Shortening of TCRB CDR3s, moderate but significant, appeared in all four CD4+ subsets of Type 1 diabetes patients.

cDNA synthesis used the whole RNA isolate, giving expressed TCRB sequences. Sequencing was performed with immunoSEQ multiplex PCR; in TCRdb, only in-frame clones are kept and a portion is missing. The sample has about 150,000 clones; approximately 7.9% are singletons. This CDR3 has 18 amino acids. After removal of 2 bases from V and 6 bases from J, the junction contained 13 bases not matched to a gene. Germline lookup yields CDR1 LNHDA and CDR2 SQIVND (reference sequence). Each sorted fraction was over 98% pure. V gene TRBV19 combines with J gene TRBJ2-1; TRBD2 matches 10 bases. The material sequenced was central memory CD4+ T cells from blood. This TCR was recovered from a man aged 18 to 30 with type 1 diabetes. The CDR3: CASSIKWARLAGGNEQFF. The DNA for the CDR3 is TGTGCCAGTAGTATAAAGTGGGCCAGACTAGCGGGCGGCAATGAGCAGTTCTTC.